The 9 T cell receptor beta chains below come from one sample, sequenced in a study of T-cell memory formation after mild COVID-19. TCRdb reprocessed the 5' RACE reads with MiXCR, giving one entry per CDR3 protein. Here the sample spans nearly 350,000 distinct CDR3 sequences, under 15% being singletons. The sequenced sample was PBMCs or a T cell subset sorted from them (not recorded which). Receptor source: a young man who had mild COVID-19 (a few samples of this study predate the infection). Cell type and time point are not known.

This clonotype was seen only a few times. The chain links TRBV20-1 to TRBJ2-2; TRBD2 agrees at 7 bases. This CDR3 region has 16 residues. The trim removed 0 bases at V and 6 bases at J, leaving 10 bases unmatched. Germline lookup yields CDR1 DFQATT and CDR2 SNEGSKA (reference sequence). CDR3 sequence reads: CSARDGRTGGAGELFF. CDR3 DNA sequence: TGCAGTGCTAGAGATGGCCGGACTGGGGGGGCCGGGGAGCTGTTTTTT.

The V call is TRBV4-2, the J call TRBJ1-5; D gene unclear. The V gene's germline CDR1 is LGHNA and CDR2 YNFKEQ. The V and J ends lost 0 bases and 6 bases respectively, with 9 bases between them. The CDR3 has 14 amino acids. The CDR3: CASSQEGRSQPQHF. Written as DNA, the CDR3 is TGTGCCAGCAGCCAAGAAGGCCGCAGTCAGCCCCAGCATTTT.

The rearrangement links TRBV6-5 to TRBJ2-6; D unresolved. The CDR3 has 14 amino acids. Germline V gives CDR1 MNHEY, CDR2 SVGAGI. Deletions cut 2 bases from V and 2 bases from J, with 4 bases between. The CDR3 reads CASSYLAGANVLTF. The CDR3 DNA sequence: TGTGCCAGCAGTTACCTCGCTGGGGCCAACGTCCTGACTTTC.

The chain uses TRBV9 and TRBJ1-1, with a weak D call TRBD1 (5 bases). V was cut by 3 bases and J by 7 bases, with 13 bases left in between. The CDR3 sequence is 13 residues long. Per germline, CDR1 SGDLS and CDR2 YYNGEE. CDR3 sequence: CASSGGFGYEAFF. The CDR3 DNA reads as TGTGCCAGCAGCGGGGGGTTTGGGTATGAAGCTTTCTTT. The variable domain in full, with the rest retrieved from reference TRBV9 and TRBJ1-1, is DSGVTQTPKHLITATGQRVTLRCSPRSGDLSVYWYQQSLDQGLQFLIQYYNGEERAKGNILERFSAQQFPDLHSELNLSSLELGDSALYFCASSGGFGYEAFFGQGTRLTVV.

This clonotype was seen a handful of times. The chain uses TRBV5-1 and TRBJ2-6, with 7 bases identical to TRBD2. The J segment lost 5 bases and the V segment lost 1 base, leaving 9 bases of the junction unmatched. CDR1 is SGHRS and CDR2 is YFSETQ in the germline V gene. This CDR3 has 17 amino acids. The CDR3 region is CASSLRWGGGRANVLTF. The CDR3 DNA follows: TGCGCCAGCAGCTTGCGATGGGGGGGAGGAAGGGCCAACGTCCTGACTTTC.

DNA of the CDR3: TGCGCCAGCAGTGAGTCGTTGGGGGACAGGGATGGCTACACCTTC. Its translation: CASSESLGDRDGYTF. The chain carries TRBV10-1 and TRBJ1-2, with 9 bases fitting TRBD1. CDR1 is WNHNN, CDR2 SYGVQD, per germline (reference sequence). V shed 0 bases, J shed 6 bases, and the junction held 5 bases outside the gene matches. The CDR3 is 15 amino acids.

This clonotype has ten or more counts. The chain joins TRBV7-2 to TRBJ1-6; D is unresolved. Per the germline V gene, CDR1 is SGHTA and CDR2 is FQGNSA. V was pared by 1 base and J by 8 bases, with 3 bases between. The CDR3 runs to 12 residues. CDR3 DNA: TGTGCCAGCAGCTTAGATGATTCACCCCTCCACTTT. It translates to CASSLDDSPLHF.

The chain is built from TRBV20-1 and TRBJ2-2, with 7 bases identical to TRBD2. The CDR3 length is 13 residues. With V trimmed by 3 bases and J by 8 bases, 6 bases remained unmatched. The germline V gene encodes CDR1 DFQATT and CDR2 SNEGSKA (reference sequence). The CDR3 region has the DNA TGCAGTGCTAGGGGAGGGTTGACTGGGGAGCTGTTTTTT. It specifies CSARGGLTGELFF.

The chain employs TRBV4-1 and TRBJ2-2; TRBD2 matches 13 bases. The germline V gene has CDR1 MGHRA and CDR2 YSYEKL. CDR3 length: 16 amino acids. Trimming removed 8 bases from V and 1 base from J; junction bases left unmatched: 4. CDR3 residues: CASRTSGGLNTGELFF. The DNA of the CDR3 is TGCGCCAGCCGGACTAGCGGGGGCCTGAACACCGGGGAGCTGTTTTTT.